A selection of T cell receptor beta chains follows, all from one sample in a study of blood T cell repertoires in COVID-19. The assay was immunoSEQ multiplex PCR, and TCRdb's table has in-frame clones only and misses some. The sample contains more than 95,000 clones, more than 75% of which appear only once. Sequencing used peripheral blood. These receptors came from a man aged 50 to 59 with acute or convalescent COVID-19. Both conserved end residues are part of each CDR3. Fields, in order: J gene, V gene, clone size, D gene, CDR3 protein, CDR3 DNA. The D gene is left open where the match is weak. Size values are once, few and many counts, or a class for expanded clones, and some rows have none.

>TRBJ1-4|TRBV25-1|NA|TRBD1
CASSRTGKEEKLFF
TGTGCCAGCAGTCGGACAGGCAAAGAGGAAAAACTGTTTTTT
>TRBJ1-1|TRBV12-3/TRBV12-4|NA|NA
CASSFQQPEAFF
TGTGCCAGCAGTTTCCAACAGCCCGAAGCTTTCTTT
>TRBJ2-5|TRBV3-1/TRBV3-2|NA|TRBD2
CASSHSAGVRQETQYF
TGTGCCAGCAGCCACTCAGCGGGAGTGCGACAAGAGACCCAGTACTTC
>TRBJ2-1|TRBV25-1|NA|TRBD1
CASSEYGTGAYNEQFF
TGTGCCAGCAGTGAATACGGGACAGGGGCGTACAATGAGCAGTTCTTC
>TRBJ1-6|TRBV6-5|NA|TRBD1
CASWAGGSPLHF
TGTGCCAGCTGGGCAGGGGGCTCACCCCTCCACTTT
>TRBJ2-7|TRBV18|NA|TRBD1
CASSPGQGAHEQYF
TGTGCCAGCTCACCGGGGCAGGGGGCCCACGAGCAGTACTTC
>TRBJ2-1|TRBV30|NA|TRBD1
CAWTQGRGSYNEQFF
TGTGCCTGGACGCAAGGCAGGGGGAGCTACAATGAGCAGTTCTTC
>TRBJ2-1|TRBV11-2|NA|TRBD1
CASSLADRGGNEQFF
TGTGCCAGCAGCTTGGCGGACAGGGGGGGGAATGAGCAGTTCTTC
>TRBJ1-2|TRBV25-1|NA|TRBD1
CASSTPTGDYGYTF
TGTGCCAGCAGTACCCCGACAGGGGACTATGGCTACACCTTC
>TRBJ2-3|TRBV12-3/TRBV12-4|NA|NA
CSTRESSADTQYF
TGTTCCACCCGAGAGAGTAGCGCAGATACGCAGTATTTT
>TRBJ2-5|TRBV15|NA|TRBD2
CATSRAGGETQYF
TGTGCCACCAGCAGAGCGGGGGGTGAGACCCAGTACTTC
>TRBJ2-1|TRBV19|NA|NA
CASKGRGPSNEQFF
TGTGCCAGTAAAGGGCGGGGCCCTAGCAATGAGCAGTTCTTC
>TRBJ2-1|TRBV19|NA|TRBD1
CASSPGTVYNEQFF
TGTGCCAGTAGCCCGGGGACAGTTTACAATGAGCAGTTCTTC
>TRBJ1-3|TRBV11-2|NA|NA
CASSPRSGAGNTIYF
TGTGCCAGCAGTCCTCGATCGGGGGCTGGAAACACCATATATTTT
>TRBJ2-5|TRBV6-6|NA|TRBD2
CASSRRELAGAAQETQYF
TGTGCCAGCAGCCGAAGGGAGCTAGCGGGAGCCGCCCAAGAGACCCAGTACTTC
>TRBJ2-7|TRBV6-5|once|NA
CASSSLSEGYEQYF
TGTGCCAGCAGTTCCCTTTCGGAGGGCTACGAGCAGTACTTC
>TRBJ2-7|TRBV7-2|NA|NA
CASSPRVKAYEQYF
TGTGCCAGCAGCCCCCGGGTGAAAGCCTACGAGCAGTACTTC
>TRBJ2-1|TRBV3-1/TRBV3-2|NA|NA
CASSQNNRDKQFF
TGTGCCAGCAGCCAAAATAACAGGGATAAGCAGTTCTTC
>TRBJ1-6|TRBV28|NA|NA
CASVTYRSGGSPLHF
TGTGCCAGCGTCACGTACCGGTCTGGCGGTTCACCCCTCCACTTT
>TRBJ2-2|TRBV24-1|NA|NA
CATSDPPGTMTNTGELFF
TGTGCCACCAGTGACCCTCCCGGGACAATGACTAACACCGGGGAGCTGTTTTTT
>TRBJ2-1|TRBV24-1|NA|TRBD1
CATSDLTGMNEQFF
TGTGCCACCAGTGACCTGACAGGGATGAATGAGCAGTTCTTC
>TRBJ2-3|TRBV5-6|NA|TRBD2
CASSYGRGDTQYF
TGTGCCAGCAGCTACGGGAGGGGGGATACGCAGTATTTT
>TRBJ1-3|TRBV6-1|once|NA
CASSEQAIGNTIYF
TGTGCCAGCAGTGAACAGGCAATAGGAAACACCATATATTTT
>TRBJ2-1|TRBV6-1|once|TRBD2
CASSVRTSGRTGAKDEQFF
TGTGCCAGCAGTGTTAGGACTAGCGGGAGGACGGGGGCTAAGGATGAGCAGTTCTTC
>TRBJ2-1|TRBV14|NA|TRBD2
CASSPLAGGGTNEQFF
TGTGCCAGCAGCCCATTAGCGGGAGGAGGGACAAATGAGCAGTTCTTC
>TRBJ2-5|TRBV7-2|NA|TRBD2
CASSFSGGETQYF
TGTGCCAGCAGCTTTAGCGGGGGGGAGACCCAGTACTTC
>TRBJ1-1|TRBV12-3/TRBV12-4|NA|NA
CASRTFGDTEAFF
TGTGCCAGCAGGACGTTCGGGGACACTGAAGCTTTCTTT
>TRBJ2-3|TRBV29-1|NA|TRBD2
CSATSGSNKNTQYF
TGCAGCGCCACTAGCGGGAGTAATAAGAATACGCAGTATTTT
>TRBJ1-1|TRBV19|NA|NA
CASSSPAGRGTNTEAFF
TGTGCCAGTAGTTCGCCTGCGGGTAGGGGGACGAACACTGAAGCTTTCTTT
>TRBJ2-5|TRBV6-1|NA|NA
CASSALRRPAEMETQYF
TGTGCCAGCAGTGCCCTCCGGAGACCGGCGGAGATGGAGACCCAGTACTTC
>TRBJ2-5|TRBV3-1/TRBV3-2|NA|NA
CASSQDRREETQYF
TGTGCCAGCAGCCAAGATAGGAGGGAAGAGACCCAGTACTTC
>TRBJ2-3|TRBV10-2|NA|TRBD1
CASSSGTASTDTQYF
TGCGCCAGCAGCTCCGGGACAGCCAGCACAGATACGCAGTATTTT
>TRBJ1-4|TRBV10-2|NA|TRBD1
CASTAGTGGIQLSNEKLFF
TGCGCCAGCACCGCTGGGACAGGGGGTATCCAACTGAGTAATGAAAAACTGTTTTTT
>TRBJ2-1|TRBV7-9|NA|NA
CASSLGLTYNEQFF
TGTGCCAGCAGCCTCGGACTTACCTACAATGAGCAGTTCTTC
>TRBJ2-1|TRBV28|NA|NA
CASTHRQGYNEQFF
TGTGCCAGCACCCATCGGCAGGGGTACAATGAGCAGTTCTTC
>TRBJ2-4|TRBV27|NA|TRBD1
CASSFGDRGRNIQYF
TGTGCCAGCAGTTTTGGGGACAGGGGGCGAAACATTCAGTACTTC
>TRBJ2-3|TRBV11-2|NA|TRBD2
CASSSGLAGGGTDTQYF
TGTGCCAGCAGCTCGGGACTAGCGGGAGGGGGCACAGATACGCAGTATTTT